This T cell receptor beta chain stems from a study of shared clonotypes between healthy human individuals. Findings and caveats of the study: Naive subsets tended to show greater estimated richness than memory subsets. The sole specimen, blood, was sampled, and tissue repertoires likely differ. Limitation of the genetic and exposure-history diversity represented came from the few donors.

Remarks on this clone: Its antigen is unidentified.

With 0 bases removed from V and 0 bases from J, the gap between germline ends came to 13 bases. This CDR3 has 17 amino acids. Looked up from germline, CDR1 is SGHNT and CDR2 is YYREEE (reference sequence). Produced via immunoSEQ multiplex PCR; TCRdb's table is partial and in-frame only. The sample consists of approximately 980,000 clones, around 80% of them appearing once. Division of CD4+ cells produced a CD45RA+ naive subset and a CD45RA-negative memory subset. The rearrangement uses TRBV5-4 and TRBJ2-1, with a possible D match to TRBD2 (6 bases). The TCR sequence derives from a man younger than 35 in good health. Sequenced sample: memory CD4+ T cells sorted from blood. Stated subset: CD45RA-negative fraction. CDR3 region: CASSLGSGGISYNEQFF. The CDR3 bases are TGTGCCAGCAGCTTGGGTTCCGGCGGGATCTCCTACAATGAGCAGTTCTTC. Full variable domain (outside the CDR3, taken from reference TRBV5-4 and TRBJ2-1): ETGVTQSPTHLIKTRGQQVTLRCSSQSGHNTVSWYQQALGQGPQFIFQYYREEENGRGNFPPRFSGLQFPNYSSELNVNALELDDSALYLCASSLGSGGISYNEQFFGPGTRLTVL.